Each of the 14 T cell receptor beta chains below was sequenced from the same sample in a study of T cells in Graves' hyperthyroidism and ophthalmopathy. Amplification of TCR beta CDR3 regions used RNA as the template. HTBI primers drove first-round RT-PCR of the TCR CDR3. Via MiXCR, TCRdb re-called the multiplex PCR reads, giving one row per CDR3 protein. This sample has 470,000 or so distinct CDR3 sequences; less than 25% occur once, and the top ten carry roughly 29%. Sequencing was performed on blood. The receptors shown here come from a man aged 18-30 years with Graves' hyperthyroidism.

This clonotype was detected ten times or more. A read error may be the cause here, since a much bigger clone is one base away. The chain links TRBV29-1 to TRBJ1-2, with D possibly being TRBD1 (6 bases). Per germline, CDR1 SQVTM and CDR2 ANQGSEA. The V gene lost 4 bases and the J gene lost 4 bases, with 7 bases spanning the gap. The length of the CDR3 is 11 residues. The CDR3 DNA reads as TGCAGCGTTGGAGGGGGCTATGGCTACACCTTC. Amino acid sequence: CSVGGGYGYTF.

Points on this clonotype: It may be a read error: a sequence one base away is much more abundant. The CDR3 DNA sequence: TGTGCCAGCAGAAGGGGCTGCAATCAGCCCCAGCATTTT. Translated, it gives CASRRGCNQPQHF. The genes are TRBV12-3 or TRBV12-4 and TRBJ1-5, with D perhaps TRBD1 (5 bases). Trimming cost V 6 bases and J 2 bases, with 8 bases left between them. CDR3 length: 13 amino acids.

This clonotype was counted at least ten times. This sequence joins TRBV7-8 and TRBJ2-5; 10 bases match TRBD2. CDR1 is SGHVS and CDR2 is FQNEAQ in the germline V gene. The length of the CDR3 is 19 residues. Trimming cost V 5 bases and J 0 bases; bases outside gene matches: 15. The CDR3 DNA sequence: TGTGCCAGCAGCCCTCGGGATAGCGGGGGGCCGACGTACCAAGAGACCCAGTACTTC. It codes for CASSPRDSGGPTYQETQYF.

Ten or more counts support this clonotype. This chain connects TRBV11-2 to TRBJ2-2; unclear D gene. CDR1 is SGHAT and CDR2 is FQNNGV in the germline V gene. V was pared by 4 bases and J by 5 bases, with 23 bases between. The CDR3 is 18 residues long. CDR3 nucleotides: TGTGCCAGCAGCTCGCCTGTGGAGAGACCTACAAGGACCGGGGAGCTGTTTTTT. As protein: CASSSPVERPTRTGELFF. The full variable domain, with the rest looked up from reference TRBV11-2 and TRBJ2-2, is EAGVAQSPRYKIIEKRQSVAFWCNPISGHATLYWYQQILGQGPKLLIQFQNNGVVDDSQLPKDRFSAERLKGVDSTLKIQPAKLEDSAVYLCASSSPVERPTRTGELFFGEGSRLTVL.

This clonotype was recorded at least ten times. The chain has TRBV5-4 and TRBJ1-6; no firm D call. V was trimmed by 0 bases and J by 10 bases, leaving 8 bases between them. This CDR3 region has 13 residues. Germline V gene data show CDR1 as SGHNT and CDR2 as YYREEE (reference sequence). For the CDR3, the DNA is TGTGCCAGCAGCTTGGAAGAGGGATCACCCCTCCACTTT. Its protein product is CASSLEEGSPLHF.

V and J are TRBV20-1 and TRBJ2-5; 7 nucleotides agree with TRBD2. Germline trimming cut 6 bases from V and 5 bases from J; bases unmatched to any gene: 3. Germline V gene lookup returns CDR1 DFQATT and CDR2 SNEGSKA (reference sequence). The CDR3 loop spans 11 amino acids. Here the CDR3 DNA reads TGCAGTGCGGGGAGGGTGGAGACCCAGTACTTC. Its translation: CSAGRVETQYF.

Comments on this clonotype: Possible read error: a much larger clone is one base away. This chain joins TRBV28 and TRBJ1-1; D might be TRBD1 (6 bases). Germline-derived CDR1 and CDR2 are MDHEN and SYDVKM. This CDR3 contains 14 residues. In DNA form, the CDR3 reads TGTGCCAGCAGTTTCTTACAGGGTGACACTGAAGCTTGCTTT. This translates into CASSFLQGDTEACF. Complete variable domain (other parts from reference TRBV28 and TRBJ1-1): DVKVTQSSRYLVKRTGEKVFLECVQDMDHENMFWYRQDPGLGLRLIYFSYDVKMKEKGDIPEGYSVSREKKERFSLILESASTNQTSMYLCASSFLQGDTEACFGQGTRLTVV.

This chain joins TRBV6-1 and TRBJ2-5; D gene uncertain. The V end lost 1 base, the J end lost 2 bases, and 8 bases lay between the germline ends. There are 14 residues in the CDR3. Germline-derived CDR1 and CDR2 are MNHNS and SASEGT. The CDR3: CASSEVTSQETQYF. DNA of the CDR3: TGTGCCAGCAGTGAAGTCACATCTCAAGAGACCCAGTACTTC.

This sequence joins TRBV20-1 and TRBJ2-7; TRBD2 aligns across 9 bases. Per germline, CDR1 DFQATT and CDR2 SNEGSKA (reference sequence). The CDR3 extends over 13 amino acids. V was pared by 5 bases and J by 0 bases, with 2 bases of the junction left unmatched. Written as DNA, the CDR3 is TGCAGTGCTTCGGGACTAGCCTCCTACGAGCAGTACTTC. Translation gives CSASGLASYEQYF.

In this sample, this clonotype turned up many times. The chain uses TRBV20-1 and TRBJ1-5, with D perhaps TRBD1 (6 bases). CDR3 length: 15 residues. V was clipped by 6 bases and J by 2 bases, with 17 bases between them. Germline loops: CDR1 DFQATT, CDR2 SNEGSKA (reference sequence). The DNA of the CDR3 is TGCAGTGCCCCGAGGGGGGGACCGGGCAATCAGCCCCAGCATTTT. Residues: CSAPRGGPGNQPQHF.

This rearrangement joins TRBV11-2 to TRBJ2-7; D unresolved. V lost 5 bases and J lost 3, with 11 bases in between. This CDR3 is 13 amino acids long. CDR1 and CDR2 from the germline V gene are SGHAT and FQNNGV. The CDR3 bases are TGTGCCAGCAGCGACGACGGAAGCTACGAGCAGTACTTC. Residues: CASSDDGSYEQYF. The full variable domain, with the rest looked up from reference TRBV11-2 and TRBJ2-7, is EAGVAQSPRYKIIEKRQSVAFWCNPISGHATLYWYQQILGQGPKLLIQFQNNGVVDDSQLPKDRFSAERLKGVDSTLKIQPAKLEDSAVYLCASSDDGSYEQYFGPGTRLTVT.

The V gene is TRBV10-3, the J gene TRBJ1-2, with D perhaps matching TRBD1 (5 bases). CDR3 size: 15 residues. CDR1 and CDR2 from the germline V gene are ENHRY and SYGVKD. With 10 bases removed from V and 2 bases from J, the gap between germline ends came to 20 bases. In DNA form, the CDR3 reads TGTGCCACCGGCCGGGGGTCTAGCGAGAACTATGGCTACACCTTC. Translation: CATGRGSSENYGYTF.

This clonotype showed up just a few times. The V and J genes are TRBV4-1 and TRBJ1-3; D may be TRBD1 (5 bases). From germline, CDR1 is MGHRA and CDR2 YSYEKL. The V gene lost 4 bases and the J gene lost 0 bases, with 16 bases spanning the gap. The length of the CDR3 is 17 residues. The CDR3 protein is CASSRNQDTSSGNTIYF. DNA of the CDR3: TGCGCCAGCAGCCGCAATCAGGACACGAGCTCTGGAAACACCATATATTTT.

This clonotype appeared many times. The chain couples TRBV6-5 to TRBJ1-1; no definite D call. The germline gives CDR1 MNHEY, CDR2 SVGAGI. This CDR3 is 16 amino acids long. Trimming pared 2 bases from V and 3 bases from J, leaving 16 bases between. The CDR3 region has the DNA TGTGCCAGCAGTTACCGCAATCGGGAGGGCGACACTGAAGCTTTCTTT. Its protein is CASSYRNREGDTEAFF.